This T cell receptor beta chain was profiled in a study of blood T cell repertoires in COVID-19. Germline values: CDR1 SGDLS, CDR2 YYNGEE. V was trimmed by 0 bases and J by 8 bases, leaving 17 bases between them. This CDR3 spans 15 amino acids. The repertoire was sequenced with immunoSEQ multiplex PCR; TCRdb's copy has only in-frame clones and lacks some. The sample lists about 140,000 clones; 85% to 90% were seen once. The source material was peripheral blood. The TCR comes from a man aged 45-65 years who had recovered from COVID-19. The chain has TRBV9 and TRBJ1-2, with a weak D call TRBD1 (5 bases). The CDR3 sequence: CASSVGAGQYGGYTF. For the CDR3, the DNA is TGTGCCAGCAGCGTAGGGGCAGGGCAATATGGGGGCTACACCTTC.